This T cell receptor (beta chain) was sequenced during a study of cytomegalovirus exposure and HLA in healthy donors (dated by TCRdb to the late 2010s). For the study in its entirety: An earlier analysis of roughly 500 of the donors reported about 280 Gb of sequence data and approximately 120 million unique TCR beta sequences obtained from about 170 million T cells. Typing coverage differed by locus: A, B, C, DRB1 and DQB1 were typed in about 629-640 donors, DQA1 in about 550, DPA1 in approximately 610, and DPB1 in approximately 450. A later genetic analysis took genome-wide SNP genotypes for about three fifths of the roughly 700 donors and used that subset as a discovery cohort. Among the roughly 380 genotyped donors, about 85% belonged to the genetic ancestry cluster associated with self-reported Caucasian donors. Roughly 5 DR-DQ haplotypes were handled as single units for association and clustering, since linkage in the cohort was strong. In addition to the first cohort of roughly 670 subjects, a separate validation cohort of some 120 different subjects was used. Donor age, sex, ethnicity and CMV serostatus were compiled alongside the repertoire data. Roughly 310 gigabases of sequencing data and approximately 84 million unique TCR sequences were included in an early release covering roughly 700 HLA-typed donors. The later analysis used no new phenotypic data to find candidate immune exposures, relying instead on TCR beta sequences and their occurrence across donors. Across around 400 genotyped donors of the cohort, an average of roughly 230,000 unique TCR beta nucleotide sequences per donor were sequenced, and roughly 20% of those sequences were non-productive. The aim of the study was to test whether cataloging public T cell receptors could identify signatures of past pathogen exposure. To predict cytomegalovirus infection status, the study combined high-throughput TCR immunosequencing, statistical association of individual TCRs with disease status, and machine learning. A later analysis re-analyzed previously published TCR beta repertoires from several hundred donors and added high-resolution HLA genotyping to study TCR occurrence patterns. All discovery cohort repertoires had been generated on a single sequencing platform. Class I and class II HLA loci were covered by the typing at four-digit resolution. In an earlier analysis of roughly 540 of the donors, high-throughput TCR beta sequencing was used to judge whether each TCR beta V gene segment behaved as functional or pseudogenic. Using immunosequencing, the study profiled T cell repertoires from about 650 subjects and related those repertoires to cytomegalovirus serostatus.

Study-wide findings and limitations: Because counts were too low, some 17 rarely observed V segments, including chromosome 9 orphons, were excluded from the earlier analysis of 587 of the donors. This cohort had only TCR beta chains sequenced, and the lack of alpha or paired-chain data limited which features could be detected. In a later genetic analysis, fewer N-insertions in productive TCRs were reported among donors in an Asian-associated ancestry cluster than the roughly 700-donor mean. The classifier was reported to diagnose cytomegalovirus status with high specificity and sensitivity in both the original cohort and the validation cohort. The 87-base-pair reads could not distinguish some IMGT-functional V segments, including TRBV6-2 and TRBV6-3, so those segments were excluded. In vitro tests confirmed that a few of the cytomegalovirus-associated TCR beta chains recognize cytomegalovirus antigens. While some public TCRs were present in many individuals, most TCR sequences turned up only very rarely across donors. A later analysis found that TCR association rates varied across HLA loci, with DRB1 alleles showing the most associated TCRs and HLA-C alleles the fewest. The sequencing pipeline was judged likely to have produced a cluster of highly shared sequence variants as a technical artifact. A further reported finding was that TCR beta sequences accurately predicted the HLA-A and HLA-B alleles for most subjects in the first cohort. At a false discovery rate of 0.05, a later analysis linked 16,951 TCR beta sequences to specific HLA alleles. Assigning TCR associations to individual alleles was difficult when HLA alleles, especially DR and DQ, strongly co-occurred. In a later analysis, most CMV-associated TCR beta chains were found to appear HLA-restricted, with HLA associations seemingly driven largely by CMV exposure. Because HLA typing was missing for some donors at each locus, association tests included only the typed subset. A total of 164 TCR beta chains were listed by the study as associated with cytomegalovirus. A later analysis reported that several top co-occurrence clusters appeared linked to parvovirus B19, influenza, CMV and Epstein-Barr virus. An earlier analysis of around 500 of the donors showed that most TCR beta V segments appeared in productive rearrangements either about 87% or about 30% of the time, which broadly matched IMGT annotations. A later analysis found that HLA-associated TCR beta chains were more clonally expanded and had lower generation probabilities than equally common non-associated chains. A later genetic analysis associated a missense DCLRE1C variant with V-gene and J-gene trimming of TCR beta chains, and an independent cohort replicated the association. CMV serostatus was the only immune exposure information available for the cohort. The authors suggested that the approach could potentially be extended to other disease states and immunological phenotypes. Correlated functional status among segregating V segments might reflect linkage disequilibrium, but an unknown experimental factor could not be ruled out. The presence/absence analyses assumed that sequencing depth was roughly uniform across donors, and that assumption may not be true.

With regard to this clone: Its recognized antigen is unknown. No base-level quality is on record; no much larger clone is a single base apart.

V loses 0 bases of germline sequence and J loses 2 bases, and the interval between the two ends is 13 bases. The CDR3 spans 16 residues, from the cysteine through the phenylalanine. Solely the CDR3 DNA is kept, with 48 bases framed from the first base. The germline V gene gives CDR1 as LGHNA and CDR2 as YSLEER. The cohort comprised around 690 healthy bone marrow donors. At the time of sampling, all cohort members were nominally healthy, though unrecorded immune exposures were likely present. The donor was CMV seronegative and belonged to the group of 352 seronegative cohort members. A peripheral blood sample was collected from each donor, and TCR beta sequencing was performed on peripheral blood mononuclear cells. Genomic DNA was extracted from the blood cell samples with the Qiagen DNeasy Blood Extraction Kit. Library construction relied on the immunoSEQ multiplex PCR assay. For the multiplex PCR, a mixture combining 60 forward primers for TCR Vbeta segments and 13 reverse primers for TCR Jbeta segments was used. The CDR3 region of rearranged TCR beta genes was amplified from genomic DNA with a multiplex PCR assay. The Illumina HiSeq System was used to sequence the amplified TCR beta libraries as 87-base-pair reads. The paper's processing steps were these. A later analysis tallied some 79 million unique TCR beta chains across the 666 repertoires, and approximately 9.9 million of those chains were shared by two or more donors. To remove PCR and sequencing errors, raw reads were error-corrected and collapsed into unique sequences using a nearest-neighbor algorithm that merged closely related sequences. To assign V, D and J gene segments, CDR3 sequences were aligned to IMGT reference sequences. For a sequence to be retained, at least a six-nucleotide match to both a V gene segment and a J gene segment was required. A rearrangement was called productive if the CDR3 had no stop codons and remained in frame with V and J, and every other rearrangement was called non-productive. CDR3 was defined by IMGT convention, running from the second conserved V-encoded cysteine to the conserved J-encoded phenylalanine. Sequences without an unambiguous match to a single V gene segment were excluded from the earlier analysis of several hundred of the donors. An earlier analysis of under 750 of the donors called V segments functional above 56.7% productive rearrangements and segregating when the between-donor standard deviation exceeded 5%. To diagnose cytomegalovirus status from the catalog of TCR beta chain sequences, a statistical classification framework was built. V and J gene assignment, in a later analysis, came from comparing TCR nucleotide sequences with IMGT/GENE-DB human TR gene sequences. Using the TCRdist pipeline, a later analysis assigned CDR3 sequences along with most-parsimonious VDJ recombination scenarios. A later analysis defined each TCR beta chain by its CDR3 amino acid sequence plus V-gene family, and excluded reads lacking a unique V-gene family. As a way to deal with suspected cross-contamination and a sequencing artifact, a later analysis dropped 592 nucleotide sequences that were highly shared and had low generation probability. For each public chain, a later analysis derived a clonal expansion index from normalized ranks of inferred template counts within each repertoire. In a later analysis, generation probabilities were computed with a VDJ recombination model fitted to out-of-frame rearrangements, and the resulting probabilities were checked against IGoR. Hypergeometric tests were used in a later analysis to score TCR-TCR, TCR-HLA and TCR-CMV co-occurrence, with a repertoire-size bias correction applied to the TCR pairs. In a later analysis, false discovery rates were estimated by permuting HLA or CMV assignments 20 times. In a later analysis, co-occurring TCRs were grouped using DBSCAN, with TCRdist sequence similarity added in when clustering inside HLA-allele-positive subsets. Repertoires with fewer than 30,000 or more than 120,000 public chains, plus five repertoires with anomalous nucleotide sharing, were excluded from co-occurrence clustering. The clones in this table, taken by TCRdb from immuneACCESS, are in-frame only. Not every clone is retained; where verified, under half of the shortfall comes from an unresolved V gene, and the cause of the rest is unknown. V and J calls and clone size come straight from that table; D and trimming were deduced from the DNA. The sample table shows over 150,000 clones, and approximately 69% are seen once. The ten top clones hold 2.1% of the sample.

The chain links TRBV4-3 with TRBJ1-2, with no D gene named confidently. The sequence was collected from a man aged 30 to 45 in good health and CMV-seronegative. Sequenced sample: PBMCs. The bases read TGCGCCAGCAGCCAAGATCACGCAGGCCGAAACTATGGCTACACCTTC. Translated, it reads CASSQDHAGRNYGYTF.